This TCR beta chain was found in a study of blood T cell repertoires in COVID-19. TCRdb's table, derived via immunoSEQ multiplex PCR, lists solely in-frame clones and lacks some. The table lists roughly 140,000 clones, 70% to 90% of them singletons. With respect to this clone: The junction does not match germline at one end; this may be a read error.

Sequencing was carried out using peripheral blood. The receptor comes from a human donor in a cohort sampled during active COVID-19.

Here the CDR3 reads CATSGDRGVSQPQHF. In DNA form, the CDR3 reads TGTGCCACCAGCGGAGACAGGGGCGTAAGTCAGCCCCAGCATTTT. The V and J genes are TRBV15 and TRBJ1-5, with TRBD1 matching over 8 bases. Germline CDR1 and CDR2: LNHNV and YYDKDF (reference sequence). The CDR3 consists of 15 residues.